One and the same sample provided the 2 T cell receptor beta chains below, sequenced in a study of graft-versus-host responses after intestinal transplantation. The repertoire was sequenced with immunoSEQ multiplex PCR; TCRdb's copy has only in-frame clones and lacks some. The sample lists about 94,000 clones, roughly 90% occurring once. These receptors are not linked to any known antigen. The starting material was unstimulated CD8+ T cells sorted from spleen or lymph node cells, obtained before intestinal transplant. The receptors were sampled from a human donor who received an intestinal transplant.

The chain uses TRBV15 and TRBJ1-2; D may be TRBD1 (5 bases). Germline loops: CDR1 LNHNV, CDR2 YYDKDF (reference sequence). The CDR3 sequence is 16 residues long. The V end lost 5 bases, the J end lost 5 bases, and 21 bases lay between the germline ends. CDR3 in DNA: TGTGCCACCAGCCGGGGGGAAGGGGTGGTTAGGTATGGCTACACCTTC. Translation gives CATSRGEGVVRYGYTF.

The chain has TRBV28 and TRBJ1-5; no definite D call. The CDR3 is made up of 13 amino acids. V lost 2 bases and J lost 4, with 6 bases in between. Germline CDR1 is MDHEN and CDR2 is SYDVKM. In nucleotides, the CDR3 is TGTGCCAGCAGTTTACAGGTAAATCAGCCCCAGCATTTT. The encoded protein is CASSLQVNQPQHF.